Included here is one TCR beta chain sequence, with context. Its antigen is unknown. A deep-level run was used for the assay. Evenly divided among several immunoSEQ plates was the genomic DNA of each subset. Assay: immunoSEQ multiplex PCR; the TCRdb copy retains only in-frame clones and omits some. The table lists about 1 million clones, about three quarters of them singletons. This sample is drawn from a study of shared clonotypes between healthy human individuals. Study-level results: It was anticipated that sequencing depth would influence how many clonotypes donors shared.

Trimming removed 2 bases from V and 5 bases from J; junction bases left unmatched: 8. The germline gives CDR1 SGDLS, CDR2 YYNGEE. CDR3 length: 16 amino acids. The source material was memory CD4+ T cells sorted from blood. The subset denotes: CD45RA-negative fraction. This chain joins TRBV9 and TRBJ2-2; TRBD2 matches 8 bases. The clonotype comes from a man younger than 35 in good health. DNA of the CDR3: TGTGCCAGCAGCGTCGTGGCGGGAGGCGAAACCGGGGAGCTGTTTTTT. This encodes CASSVVAGGETGELFF.